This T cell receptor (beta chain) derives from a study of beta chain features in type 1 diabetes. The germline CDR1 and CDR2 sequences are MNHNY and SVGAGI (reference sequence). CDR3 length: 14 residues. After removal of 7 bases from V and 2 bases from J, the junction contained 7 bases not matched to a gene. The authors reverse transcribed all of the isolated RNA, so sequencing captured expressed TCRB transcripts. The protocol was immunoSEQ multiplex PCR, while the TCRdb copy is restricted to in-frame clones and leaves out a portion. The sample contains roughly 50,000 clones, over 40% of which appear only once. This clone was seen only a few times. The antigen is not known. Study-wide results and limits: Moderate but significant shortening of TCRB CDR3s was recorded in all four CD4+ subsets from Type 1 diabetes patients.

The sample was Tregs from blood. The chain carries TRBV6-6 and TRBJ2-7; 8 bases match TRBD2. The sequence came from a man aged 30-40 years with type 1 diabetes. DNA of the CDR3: TGTGCCAGCAATCAAGCGGGAGCCGCCTACGAGCAGTACTTC. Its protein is CASNQAGAAYEQYF.